This TCR beta chain was captured in a study of T cells in Graves' hyperthyroidism and ophthalmopathy. Hyperthyroidism had been newly diagnosed in patients aged 18 to 65, and its duration was under 2 months. Pregnant or lactating patients were excluded, as were those with uncontrolled infection or other autoimmune disease. Blood dates from first hyperthyroidism diagnosis, before any ophthalmopathy symptoms. RNA transcripts gave rise to amplified TCR beta CDR3 regions. The HTBI set primed first-round TCR CDR3 RT-PCR. A single record per CDR3 protein comes from TCRdb applying MiXCR to the multiplex PCR reads. This table has more than 300,000 distinct CDR3 sequences, about 18% appearing once. Germline V CDR1 and CDR2: SGHRS, YFSETQ. The V and J ends lost 0 bases and 7 bases respectively, with 14 bases between them. The CDR3 spans 14 residues. Findings and limits, study-wide: Most thyroid clonotypes expanded above 0.001 appeared in blood too.

There are many counts of this clonotype. Its antigen is unknown. This receptor was taken from a woman aged 25 to 39 with Graves' hyperthyroidism that later progressed to Graves' ophthalmopathy. The genes are TRBV5-1 and TRBJ2-7; D possibly corresponds to TRBD1 (6 bases). The sequencing sample was made of blood. CDR3 amino acids: CASSLGWGQREQYF. The CDR3 nucleotides are TGCGCCAGCAGCTTGGGTTGGGGACAAAGGGAGCAGTACTTC. The whole variable domain, remainder taken from reference TRBV5-1 and TRBJ2-7, is KAGVTQTPRYLIKTRGQQVTLSCSPISGHRSVSWYQQTPGQGLQFLFEYFSETQRNKGNFPGRFSGRQFSNSRSEMNVSTLELGDSALYLCASSLGWGQREQYFGPGTRLTVT.